This TCR beta chain comes out of a study of a mutant IDH1 vaccine in newly diagnosed glioma. Looking at the study overall: Vaccination started 4-6 weeks after radiotherapy alone, or with temozolomide cycles. Treatment recipients were around 62% male and about 40% female, and their mean age was around 40 years.

The sample's time point: week 11, during vaccination. Vaccination used 300 ug of mutant IDH1 20-mer peptide per dose, with topical imiquimod. Note on this clone: Its antigen is unknown.

V was shortened by 7 bases and J by 0 bases, with 18 bases between the two germline ends. Looked up from germline, CDR1 is SQVTM and CDR2 is ANQGSEA. This CDR3 spans 16 amino acids. The assay was immunoSEQ multiplex PCR, and TCRdb's table has in-frame clones only and misses some. The sample has tens of thousands of clones, over 65% seen once; the top ten hold around 8.2%. Here the sequenced sample was PBMCs, taken from a glioma patient whose treatment included an IDH1 peptide vaccine. The source of this sequence is a woman between 18 and 30 years old with glioma. V usage is TRBV29-1 and J usage is TRBJ1-4; perhaps TRBD1 as D (5 bases). CDR3 loop: CSALGGTGSTNEKLFF. CDR3 DNA: TGCAGCGCGCTCGGTGGAACAGGTTCAACTAATGAAAAACTGTTTTTT.